This TCR beta chain stems from a study of Ad26.COV2.S vaccination and SARS-CoV-2 variants. Study summary: It was the COV1001 Ad26.COV2.S trial arm that included the donor.

The treatment is: some 20 received Ad26.COV2.S at low or high dose, single or two shots; 5 received placebo; per-sample allocation not given. Sampling occurred on day 63 after the first vaccine or placebo injection. Donation came from an adult in Boston who was aged 18-55 years. The V gene's germline CDR1 is MDHEN and CDR2 SYDVKM. The CDR3 spans 14 residues. The V end lost 6 bases, the J end lost 5 bases, and 16 bases lay between the germline ends. Turning to this clone: Its antigen is undetermined.

This table comes from immunoSEQ multiplex PCR, and its TCRdb copy is limited to in-frame clones, with some not included. The data contain 400,000 to 500,000 clones, 88% of them seen just once; the ten biggest clones take up 3.5% to 4%. Study conclusions and caveats: People who got the vaccine had more spike-specific TCR breadth than people who got placebo. Responses of T cells in total may have been underestimated by the TCR breadth and depth analyses.

The clonotype was recovered from a person aged 18 to 59 who received the Ad26.COV2.S COVID-19 vaccine or a placebo. Sequenced here: peripheral blood, sampled in a trial of Ad26.COV2.S vaccine versus placebo. The V gene is TRBV28, the J gene TRBJ2-5; possible D gene TRBD1, 6 bases. The CDR3 loop reads CASRDTGLGETQYF. The CDR3 DNA is TGTGCCAGCAGGGATACAGGGTTGGGCGAGACCCAGTACTTC.